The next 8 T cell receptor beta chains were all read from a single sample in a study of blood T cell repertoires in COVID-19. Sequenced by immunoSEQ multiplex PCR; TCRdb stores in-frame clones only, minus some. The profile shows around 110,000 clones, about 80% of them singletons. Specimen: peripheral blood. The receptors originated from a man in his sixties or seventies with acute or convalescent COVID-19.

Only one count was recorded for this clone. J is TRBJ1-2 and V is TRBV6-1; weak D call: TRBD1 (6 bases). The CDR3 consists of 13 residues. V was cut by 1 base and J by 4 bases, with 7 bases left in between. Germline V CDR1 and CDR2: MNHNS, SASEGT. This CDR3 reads CASSEGTAYGYTF. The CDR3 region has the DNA TGTGCCAGCAGTGAAGGGACAGCCTATGGCTACACCTTC.

CDR3 DNA sequence: TGTGCCAGCAGTTTGGTTGGGCGCTCTGGGGCCAACGTCCTGACTTTC. This translates into CASSLVGRSGANVLTF. This chain connects TRBV27 to TRBJ2-6; unclear D gene. The CDR3 has 16 amino acids. V lost 3 bases and J 0 bases, leaving 9 bases between the germline ends. The germline V gene has CDR1 MNHEY and CDR2 SMNVEV (reference sequence).

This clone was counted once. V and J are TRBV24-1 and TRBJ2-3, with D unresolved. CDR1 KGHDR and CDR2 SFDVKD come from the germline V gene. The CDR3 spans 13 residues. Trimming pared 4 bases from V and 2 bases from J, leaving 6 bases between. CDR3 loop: CATSDFFTDTQYF. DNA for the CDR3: TGTGCCACCAGTGACTTCTTCACAGATACGCAGTATTTT.

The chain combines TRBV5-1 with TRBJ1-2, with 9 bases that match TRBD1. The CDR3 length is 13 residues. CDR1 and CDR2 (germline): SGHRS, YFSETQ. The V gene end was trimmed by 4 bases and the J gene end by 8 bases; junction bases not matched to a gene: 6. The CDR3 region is CASSTGTGIGYTF. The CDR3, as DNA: TGCGCCAGCAGCACCGGGACAGGGATCGGCTACACCTTC.

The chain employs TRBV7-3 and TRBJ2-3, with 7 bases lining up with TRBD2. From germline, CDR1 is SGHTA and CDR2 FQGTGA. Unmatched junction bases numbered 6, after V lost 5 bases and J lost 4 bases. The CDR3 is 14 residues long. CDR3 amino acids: CASSPGLDPDTQYF. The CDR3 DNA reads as TGTGCCAGCAGCCCCGGACTAGACCCAGATACGCAGTATTTT.

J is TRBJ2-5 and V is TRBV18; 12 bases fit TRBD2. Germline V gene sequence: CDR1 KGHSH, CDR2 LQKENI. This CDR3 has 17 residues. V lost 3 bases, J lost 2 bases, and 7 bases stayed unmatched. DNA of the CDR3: TGTGCCAGCTCACCGCCCCTCCTAGCGGGGGGGCAAGAGACCCAGTACTTC. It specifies CASSPPLLAGGQETQYF.

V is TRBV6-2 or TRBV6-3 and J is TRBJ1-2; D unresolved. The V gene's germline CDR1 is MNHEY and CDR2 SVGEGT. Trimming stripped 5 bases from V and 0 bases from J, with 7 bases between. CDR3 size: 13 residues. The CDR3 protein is CASSTGANYGYTF. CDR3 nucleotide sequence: TGTGCCAGCAGTACGGGAGCTAACTATGGCTACACCTTC.

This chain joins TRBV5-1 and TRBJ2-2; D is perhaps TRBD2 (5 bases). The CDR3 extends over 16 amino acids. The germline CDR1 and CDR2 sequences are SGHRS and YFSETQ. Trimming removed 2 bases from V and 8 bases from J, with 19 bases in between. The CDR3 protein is CASSFTSDISGGELFF. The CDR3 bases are TGCGCCAGCAGCTTTACCAGCGACATTTCGGGGGGGGAGCTGTTTTTT.